A selection of T cell receptor beta chains follows, all from one sample in a study of blood T cell repertoires in COVID-19. Only in-frame clones appear in the TCRdb table, and some are missing; sequencing was by immunoSEQ multiplex PCR. The profile covers around 300,000 clones, with 85% to 90% appearing a single time and around 3.5% taken by the ten largest. What was sequenced was peripheral blood. All receptors derive from a woman in her thirties or forties with acute or convalescent COVID-19. CDR3s include the opening cysteine and the closing phenylalanine or tryptophan. Fields, in order: D gene, clone size, J gene, V gene, CDR3 DNA, CDR3 protein. A D gene is named only where the DNA matches it firmly. Clone size is stated in some rows and not others, as once, few, many or a class when expanded.

D gene: TRBD1; clone size: -; J gene: TRBJ2-5; V gene: TRBV12-3/TRBV12-4; CDR3 DNA: TGTGCCAGCAGCAGAGGGACAGGCTCAGCCCAGTACTTC; CDR3 protein: CASSRGTGSAQYF
D gene: TRBD2; clone size: -; J gene: TRBJ2-5; V gene: TRBV3-1/TRBV3-2; CDR3 DNA: TGTGCCAGCAGCCATATAGCGGGGGGGCAAGAGACCCAGTACTTC; CDR3 protein: CASSHIAGGQETQYF
D gene: TRBD2; clone size: -; J gene: TRBJ2-1; V gene: TRBV24-1; CDR3 DNA: TGTGCCACCAGTGGCCTCGGGGGGGCCCGTGTCAATGAGCAGTTCTTC; CDR3 protein: CATSGLGGARVNEQFF
D gene: -; clone size: -; J gene: TRBJ1-1; V gene: TRBV19; CDR3 DNA: TGTGCCAGTAGTATAGTTCGGGGGAGGGTGAACACTGAAGCTTTCTTT; CDR3 protein: CASSIVRGRVNTEAFF
D gene: -; clone size: -; J gene: TRBJ1-5; V gene: TRBV7-8; CDR3 DNA: TGTGCCAGCAGCTTAGGACAGTTGAGCAATCAGCCCCAGCATTTT; CDR3 protein: CASSLGQLSNQPQHF
D gene: -; clone size: -; J gene: TRBJ1-3; V gene: TRBV2; CDR3 DNA: TGTGCCAGCAGTGACAGAGGTGGCGGCGGAAACACCATATATTTT; CDR3 protein: CASSDRGGGGNTIYF
D gene: TRBD2; clone size: -; J gene: TRBJ2-1; V gene: TRBV10-3; CDR3 DNA: TGTGCCATCAGTCCTCCTTGGGGTATGAGCGGGGGGAGCTCCTACAATGAGCAGTTCTTC; CDR3 protein: CAISPPWGMSGGSSYNEQFF
D gene: -; clone size: -; J gene: TRBJ1-2; V gene: TRBV6-5; CDR3 DNA: TGTGCCAGCAGTAGAGGGGGGGACTATGGCTACACCTTC; CDR3 protein: CASSRGGDYGYTF
D gene: -; clone size: -; J gene: TRBJ1-2; V gene: TRBV29-1; CDR3 DNA: TGCAGCGTTGAAGATTGGAGGTCCAACTATGGCTACACCTTC; CDR3 protein: CSVEDWRSNYGYTF
D gene: -; clone size: few; J gene: TRBJ2-1; V gene: TRBV3-1/TRBV3-2; CDR3 DNA: TGTGCCAGCAGCCAAGGCAGGGTAGTCAATGAGCAGTTCTTC; CDR3 protein: CASSQGRVVNEQFF
D gene: -; clone size: -; J gene: TRBJ1-1; V gene: TRBV10-3; CDR3 DNA: TGTGCCATCAGCCCCGAACAGGCCAAGAACACTGAAGCTTTCTTT; CDR3 protein: CAISPEQAKNTEAFF
D gene: -; clone size: -; J gene: TRBJ1-2; V gene: TRBV6-1; CDR3 DNA: TGTGCCAGCAGTGAAGCCCGACAGTTTTCGAGAGGCTACACCTTC; CDR3 protein: CASSEARQFSRGYTF
D gene: -; clone size: -; J gene: TRBJ2-5; V gene: TRBV10-3; CDR3 DNA: TGTGCCATCGGGGGGATGGGCCAAGAGACCCAGTACTTC; CDR3 protein: CAIGGMGQETQYF
D gene: TRBD2; clone size: -; J gene: TRBJ2-1; V gene: TRBV6-1; CDR3 DNA: TGTGCCAGCAGTGAAGCGCGGGGGTACAATGAGCAGTTCTTC; CDR3 protein: CASSEARGYNEQFF
D gene: -; clone size: -; J gene: TRBJ2-1; V gene: TRBV10-3; CDR3 DNA: TGTGCCATCAGTGGGACTACTGATAGCTCCTACAATGAGCAGTTCTTC; CDR3 protein: CAISGTTDSSYNEQFF
D gene: TRBD1; clone size: -; J gene: TRBJ1-2; V gene: TRBV14; CDR3 DNA: TGTGCCAGCAGTCAAAAGACAGGGAGCGGGGGCTACACCTTC; CDR3 protein: CASSQKTGSGGYTF
D gene: TRBD1; clone size: -; J gene: TRBJ1-4; V gene: TRBV5-1; CDR3 DNA: TGCGCCAGCACTGGGACAGGCTTTGCAACTAATGAAAAACTGTTTTTT; CDR3 protein: CASTGTGFATNEKLFF
D gene: -; clone size: -; J gene: TRBJ1-1; V gene: TRBV2; CDR3 DNA: TGTGCCAGCAGCCCGACAGGAGTCACTGAAGCTTTCTTT; CDR3 protein: CASSPTGVTEAFF
D gene: -; clone size: -; J gene: TRBJ2-1; V gene: TRBV6-6; CDR3 DNA: TGTGCCAGCAGCCTAAAGGGAGGTCCGATTCACAATGAGCAGTTCTTC; CDR3 protein: CASSLKGGPIHNEQFF
D gene: TRBD1; clone size: -; J gene: TRBJ1-1; V gene: TRBV19; CDR3 DNA: TGTGCCAGTAGGAACCATACAGGGGTGAACACTGAAGCTTTCTTT; CDR3 protein: CASRNHTGVNTEAFF
D gene: TRBD1; clone size: -; J gene: TRBJ2-2; V gene: TRBV5-4; CDR3 DNA: TGTGCCAGCAGCTTTCCGGGACAGGGGGCCGGGGAGCTGTTTTTT; CDR3 protein: CASSFPGQGAGELFF
D gene: TRBD2; clone size: -; J gene: TRBJ2-2; V gene: TRBV11-2; CDR3 DNA: TGTGCCAGCAGCTTACTAGCGGGAAAGAACACCGGGGAGCTGTTTTTT; CDR3 protein: CASSLLAGKNTGELFF
D gene: -; clone size: -; J gene: TRBJ2-1; V gene: TRBV7-9; CDR3 DNA: TGTGCCAGCAGCTCCGCAGGGGTATACAATGAGCAGTTCTTC; CDR3 protein: CASSSAGVYNEQFF
D gene: -; clone size: -; J gene: TRBJ1-2; V gene: TRBV5-1; CDR3 DNA: TGCGCCAGCAGCTTACACCCGGCAGGGAACTATGGCTACACCTTC; CDR3 protein: CASSLHPAGNYGYTF
D gene: TRBD1; clone size: -; J gene: TRBJ1-2; V gene: TRBV9; CDR3 DNA: TGTGCCAGCAGCGTAGCGGACAGGGTAATTGAAAACTATGGCTACACCTTC; CDR3 protein: CASSVADRVIENYGYTF
D gene: -; clone size: -; J gene: TRBJ1-3; V gene: TRBV6-4; CDR3 DNA: TGTGCCAGCAGCCACCAGGCTAAGCAGTCTGGAAACACCATATATTTT; CDR3 protein: CASSHQAKQSGNTIYF
D gene: -; clone size: once; J gene: TRBJ2-2; V gene: TRBV19; CDR3 DNA: TGTGCCAGTAGTATGATAACAGGGTTGGGCGGGGAGCTGTTTTTT; CDR3 protein: CASSMITGLGGELFF